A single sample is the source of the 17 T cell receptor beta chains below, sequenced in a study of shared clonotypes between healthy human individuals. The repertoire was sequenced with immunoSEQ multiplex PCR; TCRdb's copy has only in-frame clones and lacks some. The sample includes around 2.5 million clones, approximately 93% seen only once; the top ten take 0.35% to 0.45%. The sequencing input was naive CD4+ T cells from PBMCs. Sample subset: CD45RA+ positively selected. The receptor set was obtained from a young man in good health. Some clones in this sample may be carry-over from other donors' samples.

The CDR3, as DNA: TGTGCCAGCTCACCACTGCGGGATTTGGATACGCAGTATTTT. It specifies CASSPLRDLDTQYF. This chain links TRBV18 with TRBJ2-3; perhaps TRBD2 as D (6 bases). This CDR3 contains 14 residues. Trimming pared 1 base from V and 6 bases from J, leaving 11 bases between. CDR1 and CDR2 from the germline V gene are KGHSH and LQKENI.

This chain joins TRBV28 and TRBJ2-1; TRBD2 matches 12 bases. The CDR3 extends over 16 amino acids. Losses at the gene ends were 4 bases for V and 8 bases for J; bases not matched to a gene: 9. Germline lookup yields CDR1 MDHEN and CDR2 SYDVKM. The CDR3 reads CASSSWTSGKSDEQFF. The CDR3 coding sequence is TGTGCCAGCAGTTCGTGGACTAGCGGGAAGTCTGATGAGCAGTTCTTC. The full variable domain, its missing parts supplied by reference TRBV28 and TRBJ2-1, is DVKVTQSSRYLVKRTGEKVFLECVQDMDHENMFWYRQDPGLGLRLIYFSYDVKMKEKGDIPEGYSVSREKKERFSLILESASTNQTSMYLCASSSWTSGKSDEQFFGPGTRLTVL.

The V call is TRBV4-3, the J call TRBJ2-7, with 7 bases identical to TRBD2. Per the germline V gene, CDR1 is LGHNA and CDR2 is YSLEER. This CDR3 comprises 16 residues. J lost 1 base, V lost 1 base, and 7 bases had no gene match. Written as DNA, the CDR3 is TGCGCCAGCAGCCAAGGTATAACTAGCGTGTCCTACGAGCAGTACTTC. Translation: CASSQGITSVSYEQYF.

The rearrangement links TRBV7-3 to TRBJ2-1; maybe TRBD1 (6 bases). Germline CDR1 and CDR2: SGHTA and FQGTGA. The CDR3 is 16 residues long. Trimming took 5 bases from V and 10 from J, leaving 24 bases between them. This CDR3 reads CASSQGPRIDGREQFF. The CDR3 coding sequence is TGTGCCAGCAGCCAGGGGCCTAGAATTGATGGAAGGGAGCAGTTCTTC.

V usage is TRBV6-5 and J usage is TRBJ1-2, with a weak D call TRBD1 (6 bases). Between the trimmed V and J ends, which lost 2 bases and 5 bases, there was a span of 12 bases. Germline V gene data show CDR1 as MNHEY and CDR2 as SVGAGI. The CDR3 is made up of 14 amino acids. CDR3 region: CASSYRGTLYGYTF. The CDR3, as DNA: TGTGCCAGCAGTTACAGGGGGACACTTTATGGCTACACCTTC.

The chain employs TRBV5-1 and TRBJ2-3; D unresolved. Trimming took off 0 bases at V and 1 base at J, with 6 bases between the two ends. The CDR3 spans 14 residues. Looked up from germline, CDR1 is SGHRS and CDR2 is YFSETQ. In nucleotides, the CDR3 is TGCGCCAGCAGCTTGGGTCGGCGCACAGATACGCAGTATTTT. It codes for CASSLGRRTDTQYF.

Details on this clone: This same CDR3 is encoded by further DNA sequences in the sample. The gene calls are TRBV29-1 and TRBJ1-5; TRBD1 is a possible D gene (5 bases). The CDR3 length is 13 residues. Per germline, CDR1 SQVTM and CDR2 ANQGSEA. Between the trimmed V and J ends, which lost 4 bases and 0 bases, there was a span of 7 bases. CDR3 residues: CSVARDSNQPQHF. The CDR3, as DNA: TGCAGCGTTGCCAGGGATAGCAATCAGCCCCAGCATTTT. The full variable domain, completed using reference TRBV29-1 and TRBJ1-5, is SAVISQKPSRDICQRGTSLTIQCQVDSQVTMMFWYRQQPGQSLTLIATANQGSEATYESGFVIDKFPISRPNLTFSTLTVSNMSPEDSSIYLCSVARDSNQPQHFGDGTRLSIL.

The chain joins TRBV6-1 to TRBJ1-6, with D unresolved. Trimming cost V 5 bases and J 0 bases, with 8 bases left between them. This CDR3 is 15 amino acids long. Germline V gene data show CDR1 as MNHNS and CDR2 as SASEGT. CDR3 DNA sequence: TGTGCCAGCAGTCCGGGGAGCTCCTATAATTCACCCCTCCACTTT. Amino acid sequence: CASSPGSSYNSPLHF.

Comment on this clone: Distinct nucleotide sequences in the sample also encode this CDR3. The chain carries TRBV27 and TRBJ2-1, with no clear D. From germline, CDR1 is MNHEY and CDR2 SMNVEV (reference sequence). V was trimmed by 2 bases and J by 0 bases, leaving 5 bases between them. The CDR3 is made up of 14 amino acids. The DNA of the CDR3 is TGTGCCAGCAGTTTAGAAAGCTCCTACAATGAGCAGTTCTTC. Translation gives CASSLESSYNEQFF.

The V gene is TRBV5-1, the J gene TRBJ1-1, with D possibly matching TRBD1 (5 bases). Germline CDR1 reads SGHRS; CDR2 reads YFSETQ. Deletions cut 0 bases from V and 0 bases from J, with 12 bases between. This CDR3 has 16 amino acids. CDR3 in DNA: TGCGCCAGCAGCTTGGGTCCAGGGCTGCTGAACACTGAAGCTTTCTTT. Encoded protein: CASSLGPGLLNTEAFF.

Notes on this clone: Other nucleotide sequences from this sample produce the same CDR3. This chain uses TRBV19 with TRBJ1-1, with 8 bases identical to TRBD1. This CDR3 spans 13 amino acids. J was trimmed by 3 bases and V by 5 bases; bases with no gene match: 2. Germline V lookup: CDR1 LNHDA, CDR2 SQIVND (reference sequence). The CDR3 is CASSGQGYTEAFF. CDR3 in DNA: TGTGCCAGTAGTGGACAGGGTTACACTGAAGCTTTCTTT.

The CDR3 here is CASKGEQYF. The DNA of the CDR3 is TGTGCCAGCAAAGGCGAGCAGTACTTC. This chain links TRBV5-4 with TRBJ2-7; D is unclear. Trimming removed 6 bases at V and 6 bases at J, with 4 bases between. This CDR3 region has 9 residues. Germline CDR1 is SGHNT and CDR2 is YYREEE (reference sequence). Using reference TRBV5-4 and TRBJ2-7 for the parts outside the CDR3, the full variable domain is ETGVTQSPTHLIKTRGQQVTLRCSSQSGHNTVSWYQQALGQGPQFIFQYYREEENGRGNFPPRFSGLQFPNYSSELNVNALELDDSALYLCASKGEQYFGPGTRLTVT.

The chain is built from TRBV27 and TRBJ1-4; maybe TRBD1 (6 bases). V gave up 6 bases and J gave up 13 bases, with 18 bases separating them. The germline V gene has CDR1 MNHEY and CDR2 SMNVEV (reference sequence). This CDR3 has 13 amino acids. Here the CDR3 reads CASSNRARGPLFF. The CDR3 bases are TGTGCCAGCAGCAATAGGGCCAGGGGCCCACTGTTTTTT. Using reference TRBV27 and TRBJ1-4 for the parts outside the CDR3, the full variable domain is EAQVTQNPRYLITVTGKKLTVTCSQNMNHEYMSWYRQDPGLGLRQIYYSMNVEVTDKGDVPEGYKVSRKEKRNFPLILESPSPNQTSLYFCASSNRARGPLFFGSGTQLSVL.

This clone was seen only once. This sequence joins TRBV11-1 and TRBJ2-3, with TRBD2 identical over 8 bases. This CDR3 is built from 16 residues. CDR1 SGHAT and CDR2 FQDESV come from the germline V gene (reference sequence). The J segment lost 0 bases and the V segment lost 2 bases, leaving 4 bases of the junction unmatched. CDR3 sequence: CASSLSPSGSTDTQYF. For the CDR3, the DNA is TGTGCCAGCAGCTTATCACCTAGCGGGAGCACAGATACGCAGTATTTT. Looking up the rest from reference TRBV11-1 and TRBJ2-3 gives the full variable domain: EAEVAQSPRYKITEKSQAVAFWCDPISGHATLYWYRQILGQGPELLVQFQDESVVDDSQLPKDRFSAERLKGVDSTLKIQPAELGDSAMYLCASSLSPSGSTDTQYFGPGTRLTVL.

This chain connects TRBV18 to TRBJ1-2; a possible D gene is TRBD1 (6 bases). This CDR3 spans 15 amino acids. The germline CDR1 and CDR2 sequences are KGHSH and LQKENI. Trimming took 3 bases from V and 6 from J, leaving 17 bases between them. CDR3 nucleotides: TGTGCCAGCTCACCGTCTATGGGGGACACCAATGGCTACACCTTC. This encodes CASSPSMGDTNGYTF.

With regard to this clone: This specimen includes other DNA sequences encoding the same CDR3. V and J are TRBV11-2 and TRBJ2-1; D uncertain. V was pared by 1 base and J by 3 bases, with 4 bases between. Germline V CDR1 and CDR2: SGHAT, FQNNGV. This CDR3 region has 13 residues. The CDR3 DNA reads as TGTGCCAGCAGCTTAGCAGTCTACAATGAGCAGTTCTTC. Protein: CASSLAVYNEQFF.

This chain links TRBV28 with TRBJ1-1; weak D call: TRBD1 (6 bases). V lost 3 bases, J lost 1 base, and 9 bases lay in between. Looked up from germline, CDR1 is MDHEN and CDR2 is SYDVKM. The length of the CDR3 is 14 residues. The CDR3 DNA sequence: TGTGCCAGCAGTTTCGACAGGCCGAACACTGAAGCTTTCTTT. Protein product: CASSFDRPNTEAFF.